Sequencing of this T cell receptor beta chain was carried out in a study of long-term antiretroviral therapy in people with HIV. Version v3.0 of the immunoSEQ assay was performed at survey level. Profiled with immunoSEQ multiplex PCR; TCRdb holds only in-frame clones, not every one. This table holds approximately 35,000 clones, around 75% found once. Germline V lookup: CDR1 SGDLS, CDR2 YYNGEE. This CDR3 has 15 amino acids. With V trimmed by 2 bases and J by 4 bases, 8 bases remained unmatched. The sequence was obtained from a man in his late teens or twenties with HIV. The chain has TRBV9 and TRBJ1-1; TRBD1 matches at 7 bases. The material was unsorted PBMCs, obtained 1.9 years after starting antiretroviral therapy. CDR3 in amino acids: CASSVQGGVSTEAFF. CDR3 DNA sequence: TGTGCCAGCAGCGTGCAGGGGGGGGTAAGCACTGAAGCTTTCTTT.